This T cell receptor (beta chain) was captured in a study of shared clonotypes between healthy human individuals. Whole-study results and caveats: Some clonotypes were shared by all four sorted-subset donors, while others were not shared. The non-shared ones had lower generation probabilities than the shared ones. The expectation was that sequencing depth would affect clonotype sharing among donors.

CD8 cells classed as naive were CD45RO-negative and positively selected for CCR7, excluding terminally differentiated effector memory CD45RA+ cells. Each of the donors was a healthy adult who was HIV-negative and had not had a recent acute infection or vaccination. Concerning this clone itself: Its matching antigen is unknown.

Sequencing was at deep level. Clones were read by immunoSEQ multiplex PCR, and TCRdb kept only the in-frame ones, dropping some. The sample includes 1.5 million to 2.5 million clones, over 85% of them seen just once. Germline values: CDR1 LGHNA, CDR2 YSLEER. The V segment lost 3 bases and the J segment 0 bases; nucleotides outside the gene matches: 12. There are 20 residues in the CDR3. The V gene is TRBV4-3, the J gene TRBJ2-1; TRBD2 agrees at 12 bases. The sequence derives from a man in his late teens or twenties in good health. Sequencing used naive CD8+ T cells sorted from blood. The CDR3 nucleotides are TGCGCCAGCAGCCAGTCTGGGCTAGCGGGAGGGCCTAGCTCCTACAATGAGCAGTTCTTC. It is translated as CASSQSGLAGGPSSYNEQFF.